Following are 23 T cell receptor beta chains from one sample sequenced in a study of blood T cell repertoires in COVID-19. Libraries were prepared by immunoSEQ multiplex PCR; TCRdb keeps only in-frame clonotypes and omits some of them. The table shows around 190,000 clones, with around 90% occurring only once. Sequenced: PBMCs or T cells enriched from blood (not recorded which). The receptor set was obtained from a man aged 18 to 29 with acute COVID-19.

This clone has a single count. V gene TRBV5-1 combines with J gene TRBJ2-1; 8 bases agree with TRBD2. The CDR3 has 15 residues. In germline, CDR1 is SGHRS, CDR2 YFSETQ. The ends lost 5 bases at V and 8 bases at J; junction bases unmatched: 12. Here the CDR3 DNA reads TGCGCCAGCAGGATAGGGGGTCTAGCGGGTGATGAGCAGTTCTTC. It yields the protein CASRIGGLAGDEQFF.

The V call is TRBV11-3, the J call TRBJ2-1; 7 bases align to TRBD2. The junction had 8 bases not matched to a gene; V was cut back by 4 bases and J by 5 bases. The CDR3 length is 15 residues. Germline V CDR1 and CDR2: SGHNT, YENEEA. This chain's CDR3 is CASSSTNSGNNEQFF. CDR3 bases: TGTGCCAGCAGCTCTACGAACAGCGGGAACAATGAGCAGTTCTTC.

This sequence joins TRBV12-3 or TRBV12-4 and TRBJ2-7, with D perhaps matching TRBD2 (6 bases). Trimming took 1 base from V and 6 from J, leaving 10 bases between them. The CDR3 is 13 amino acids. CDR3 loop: CASSLDWEAEQYF. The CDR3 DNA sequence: TGTGCCAGCAGTTTAGACTGGGAGGCCGAGCAGTACTTC.

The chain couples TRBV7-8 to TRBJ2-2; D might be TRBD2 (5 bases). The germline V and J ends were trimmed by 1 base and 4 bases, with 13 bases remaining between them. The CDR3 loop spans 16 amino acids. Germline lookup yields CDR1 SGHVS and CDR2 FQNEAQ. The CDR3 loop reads CASSLGRGTSTGELFF. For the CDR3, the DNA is TGTGCCAGCAGCTTAGGTCGGGGAACAAGCACCGGGGAGCTGTTTTTT.

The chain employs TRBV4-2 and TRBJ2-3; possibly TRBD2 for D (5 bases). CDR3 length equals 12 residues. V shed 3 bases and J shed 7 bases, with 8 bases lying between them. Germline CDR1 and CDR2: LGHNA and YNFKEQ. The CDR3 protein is CASSQGSNTQYF. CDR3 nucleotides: TGTGCCAGCAGCCAGGGGAGTAATACGCAGTATTTT.

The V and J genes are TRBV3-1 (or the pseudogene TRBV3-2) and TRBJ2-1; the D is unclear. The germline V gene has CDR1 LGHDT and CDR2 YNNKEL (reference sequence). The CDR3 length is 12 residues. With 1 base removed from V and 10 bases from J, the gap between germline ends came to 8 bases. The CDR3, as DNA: TGTGCCAGCAGCCAAGGAACAGTCGAGCAGTTCTTC. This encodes CASSQGTVEQFF.

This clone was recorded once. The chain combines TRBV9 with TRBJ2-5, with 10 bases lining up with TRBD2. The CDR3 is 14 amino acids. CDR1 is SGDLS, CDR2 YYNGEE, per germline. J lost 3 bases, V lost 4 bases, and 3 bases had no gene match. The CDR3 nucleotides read TGTGCCAGCAGCAGAGGACTAGCGGAAGAGACCCAGTACTTC. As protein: CASSRGLAEETQYF.

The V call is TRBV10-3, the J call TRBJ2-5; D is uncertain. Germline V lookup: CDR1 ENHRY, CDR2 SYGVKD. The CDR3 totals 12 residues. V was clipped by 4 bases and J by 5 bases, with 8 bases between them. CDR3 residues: CAISALSETQYF. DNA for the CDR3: TGTGCCATCAGTGCCTTGTCGGAGACCCAGTACTTC.

The CDR3 region has the DNA TGTGCCAGCATCCCCCCGAGCTCCTACGAGCAGTACTTC. Translated, it gives CASIPPSSYEQYF. The chain combines TRBV9 with TRBJ2-7; D ambiguous. V was pared by 6 bases and J by 0 bases, with 10 bases between. This CDR3 contains 13 residues. Germline V CDR1 and CDR2: SGDLS, YYNGEE.

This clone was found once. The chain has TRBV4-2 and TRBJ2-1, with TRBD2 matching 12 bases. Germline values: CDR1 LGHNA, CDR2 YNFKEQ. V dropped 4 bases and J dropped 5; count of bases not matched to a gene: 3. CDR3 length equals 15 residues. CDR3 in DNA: TGTGCCAGCAGCCTCCGACTAGCGGGAGACAATGAGCAGTTCTTC. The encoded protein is CASSLRLAGDNEQFF.

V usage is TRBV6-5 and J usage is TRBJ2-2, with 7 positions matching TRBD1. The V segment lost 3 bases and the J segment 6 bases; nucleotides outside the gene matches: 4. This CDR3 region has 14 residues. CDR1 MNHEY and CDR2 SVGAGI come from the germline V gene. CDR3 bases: TGTGCCAGCAGTTATCGCCAGGGGGCCGGGGAGCTGTTTTTT. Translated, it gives CASSYRQGAGELFF.

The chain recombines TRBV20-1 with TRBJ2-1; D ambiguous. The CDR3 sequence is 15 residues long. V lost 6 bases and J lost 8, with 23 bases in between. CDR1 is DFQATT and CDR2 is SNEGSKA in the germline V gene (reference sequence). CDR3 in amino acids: CSASSGLEARDEQFF. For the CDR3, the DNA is TGCAGTGCCAGTAGTGGTCTAGAGGCTAGAGATGAGCAGTTCTTC.

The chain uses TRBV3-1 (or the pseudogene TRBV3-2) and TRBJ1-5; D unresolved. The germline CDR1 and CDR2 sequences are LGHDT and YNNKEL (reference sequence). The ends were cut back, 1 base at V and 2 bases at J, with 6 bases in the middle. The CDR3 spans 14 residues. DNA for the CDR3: TGTGCCAGCAGCCAAGTCGGGGGCAATCAGCCCCAGCATTTT. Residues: CASSQVGGNQPQHF.

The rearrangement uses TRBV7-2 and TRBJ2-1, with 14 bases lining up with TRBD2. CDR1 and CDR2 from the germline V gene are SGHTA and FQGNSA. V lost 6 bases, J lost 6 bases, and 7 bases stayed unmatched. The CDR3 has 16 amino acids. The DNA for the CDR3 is TGTGCCAGCAGGTTACCGGGACTAGCGGGAGTCAATGAGCAGTTCTTC. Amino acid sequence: CASRLPGLAGVNEQFF.

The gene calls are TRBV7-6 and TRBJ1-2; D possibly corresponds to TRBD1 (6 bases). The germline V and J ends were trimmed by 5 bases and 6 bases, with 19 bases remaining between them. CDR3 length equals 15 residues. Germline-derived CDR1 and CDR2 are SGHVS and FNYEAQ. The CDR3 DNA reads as TGTGCCAGCAGCACTGAACCTACAGGGTTTCATGGCTACACCTTC. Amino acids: CASSTEPTGFHGYTF.

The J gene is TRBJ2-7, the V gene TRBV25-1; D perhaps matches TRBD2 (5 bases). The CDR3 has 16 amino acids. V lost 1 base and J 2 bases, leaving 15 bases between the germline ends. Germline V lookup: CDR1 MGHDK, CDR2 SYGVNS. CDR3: CASSESREGRAYEQYF. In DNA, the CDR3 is TGTGCCAGCAGTGAATCACGTGAGGGCCGAGCCTACGAGCAGTACTTC.

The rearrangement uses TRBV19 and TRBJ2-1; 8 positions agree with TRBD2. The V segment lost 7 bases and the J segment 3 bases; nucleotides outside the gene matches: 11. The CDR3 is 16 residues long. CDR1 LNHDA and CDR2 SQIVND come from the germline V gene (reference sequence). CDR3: CASKGYGGAGYNEQFF. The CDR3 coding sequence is TGTGCCAGTAAAGGTTACGGGGGGGCAGGCTACAATGAGCAGTTCTTC.

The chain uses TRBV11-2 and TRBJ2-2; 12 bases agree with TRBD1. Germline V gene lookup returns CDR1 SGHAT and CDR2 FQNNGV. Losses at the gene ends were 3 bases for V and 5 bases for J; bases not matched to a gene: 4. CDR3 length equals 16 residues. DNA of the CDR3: TGTGCCAGCAGCTTCGGGACAGGGGGCGATACCGGGGAGCTGTTTTTT. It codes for CASSFGTGGDTGELFF. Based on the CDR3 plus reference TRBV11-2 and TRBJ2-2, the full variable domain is EAGVAQSPRYKIIEKRQSVAFWCNPISGHATLYWYQQILGQGPKLLIQFQNNGVVDDSQLPKDRFSAERLKGVDSTLKIQPAKLEDSAVYLCASSFGTGGDTGELFFGEGSRLTVL.

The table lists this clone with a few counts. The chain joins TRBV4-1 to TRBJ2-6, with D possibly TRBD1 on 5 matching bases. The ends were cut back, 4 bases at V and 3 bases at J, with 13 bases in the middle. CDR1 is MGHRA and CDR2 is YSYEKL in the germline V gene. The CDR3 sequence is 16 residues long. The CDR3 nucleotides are TGCGCCAGCAGCCCTCAAGGGGCGCGTGGGGCCAACGTCCTGACTTTC. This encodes CASSPQGARGANVLTF.

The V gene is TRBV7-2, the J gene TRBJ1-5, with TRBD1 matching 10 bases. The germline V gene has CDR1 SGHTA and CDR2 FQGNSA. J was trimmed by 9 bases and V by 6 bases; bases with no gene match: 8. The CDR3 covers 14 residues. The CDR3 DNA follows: TGTGCCAGCAGTAATGGACAGGGGGTAAGGCCCCAGCATTTT. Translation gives CASSNGQGVRPQHF.

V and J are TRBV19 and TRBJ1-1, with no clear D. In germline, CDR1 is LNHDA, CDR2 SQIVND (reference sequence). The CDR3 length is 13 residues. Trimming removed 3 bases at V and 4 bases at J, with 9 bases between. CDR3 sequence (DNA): TGTGCCAGTAGTATCGCGGGGAGCACTGAAGCTTTCTTT. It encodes CASSIAGSTEAFF.

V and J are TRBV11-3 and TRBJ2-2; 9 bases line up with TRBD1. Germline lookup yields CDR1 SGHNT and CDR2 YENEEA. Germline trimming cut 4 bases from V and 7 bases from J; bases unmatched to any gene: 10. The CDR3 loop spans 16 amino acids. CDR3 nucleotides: TGTGCCAGCAGCTCTGCCTGGACAGGGGAGAACGGGGAGCTGTTTTTT. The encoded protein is CASSSAWTGENGELFF.

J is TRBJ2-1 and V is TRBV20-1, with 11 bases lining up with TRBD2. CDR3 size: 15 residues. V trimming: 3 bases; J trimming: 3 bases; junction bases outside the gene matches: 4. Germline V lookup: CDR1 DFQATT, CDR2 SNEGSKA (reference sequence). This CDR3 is CSASLGTSGYNEQFF. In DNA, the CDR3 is TGCAGTGCTAGTCTTGGGACTAGCGGCTACAATGAGCAGTTCTTC.